The source of this T cell receptor (beta chain) is a study of blood T cell repertoires in COVID-19. Method: immunoSEQ multiplex PCR; TCRdb's copy keeps in-frame clones and lacks some. The sample holds 300,000 or so clones, 85% to 90% seen once. The CDR3 runs to 14 residues. Per germline, CDR1 SNHLY and CDR2 FYNNEI. Trimming took 5 bases from V and 4 from J; bases not matched to a gene: 6. The sequenced sample was PBMCs or T cells enriched from blood (not recorded which). The receptor was isolated from a woman between 18 and 29 years old who had recovered from COVID-19. The J gene is TRBJ1-1, the V gene TRBV2; 8 nucleotides agree with TRBD1. The CDR3 loop reads CASSPRQGSTEAFF. CDR3 in DNA: TGTGCCAGCAGTCCTAGACAGGGGAGCACTGAAGCTTTCTTT.